A single sample gave rise to the 26 T cell receptor beta chains below, sequenced in a study of blood T cell repertoires in COVID-19. Data came from immunoSEQ multiplex PCR; TCRdb stores just in-frame clones and leaves some out. The table includes over 90,000 clones, just under 85% detected once. The sample taken for sequencing was peripheral blood. The receptors stem from a man aged 35 to 55 with active or convalescent COVID-19.

This rearrangement joins TRBV12-3 or TRBV12-4 to TRBJ1-1; a possible D gene is TRBD1 (5 bases). V lost 6 bases and J 5 bases, leaving 13 bases between the germline ends. This CDR3 is 13 amino acids long. CDR3 coding DNA: TGTGCCAGCAGACTGAGGGGAGGAACTGAAGCTTTCTTT. It is translated as CASRLRGGTEAFF.

This chain joins TRBV12-5 and TRBJ2-7; perhaps TRBD2 as D (5 bases). Per germline, CDR1 LGHNT and CDR2 FRNRAP. V was pared by 2 bases and J by 7 bases, with 9 bases between. The CDR3 is 12 residues long. CDR3 residues: CASGLLGLEQYF. Written as DNA, the CDR3 is TGTGCTAGTGGTTTGCTCGGACTGGAGCAGTACTTC. The whole variable domain, filled in from reference TRBV12-5 and TRBJ2-7, reads DARVTQTPRHKVTEMGQEVTMRCQPILGHNTVFWYRQTMMQGLELLAYFRNRAPLDDSGMPKDRFSAEMPDATLATLKIQPSEPRDSAVYFCASGLLGLEQYFGPGTRLTVT.

Here the CDR3 reads CASSVAPTGANEKLFF. CDR3 DNA: TGTGCCAGCAGCGTAGCCCCGACAGGGGCTAATGAAAAACTGTTTTTT. The chain joins TRBV9 to TRBJ1-4; 8 nucleotides line up with TRBD1. The length of the CDR3 is 16 residues. Germline lookup yields CDR1 SGDLS and CDR2 YYNGEE. V lost 0 bases and J lost 3; bases outside the gene matches: 4. Variable domain in full (rest from reference TRBV9 and TRBJ1-4): DSGVTQTPKHLITATGQRVTLRCSPRSGDLSVYWYQQSLDQGLQFLIQYYNGEERAKGNILERFSAQQFPDLHSELNLSSLELGDSALYFCASSVAPTGANEKLFFGSGTQLSVL.

The rearrangement uses TRBV7-2 and TRBJ2-5, with 10 bases fitting TRBD1. CDR3 length: 15 amino acids. The V gene's germline CDR1 is SGHTA and CDR2 FQGNSA. The V gene end was trimmed by 3 bases and the J gene end by 6 bases; junction bases not matched to a gene: 7. The CDR3 here is CASSFGDRGWQTQYF. The CDR3 coding sequence is TGTGCCAGCAGCTTTGGGGACAGGGGCTGGCAGACCCAGTACTTC. Supplemented by reference TRBV7-2 and TRBJ2-5, the full variable domain reads GAGVSQSPSNKVTEKGKDVELRCDPISGHTALYWYRQSLGQGLEFLIYFQGNSAPDKSGLPSDRFSAERTGGSVSTLTIQRTQQEDSAVYLCASSFGDRGWQTQYFGPGTRLLVL.

Worth noting for this clone: The same CDR3 is also encoded by other DNA sequences in this sample. The chain recombines TRBV3-1 (or the pseudogene TRBV3-2) with TRBJ2-2; D remains ambiguous. Per the germline V gene, CDR1 is LGHDT and CDR2 is YNNKEL (reference sequence). With 1 base removed from V and 3 bases from J, the gap between germline ends came to 3 bases. The CDR3 sequence is 13 residues long. CDR3 protein: CASSQGDTGELFF. CDR3 nucleotides: TGTGCCAGCAGCCAAGGCGACACCGGGGAGCTGTTTTTT.

V gene TRBV5-4 combines with J gene TRBJ2-7, with TRBD1 as a possible D gene (5 bases). V was clipped by 4 bases and J by 0 bases, with 14 bases between them. This CDR3 contains 15 residues. Germline values: CDR1 SGHNT, CDR2 YYREEE (reference sequence). The CDR3 protein is CASSHDSQSSYEQYF. The CDR3, as DNA: TGTGCCAGCAGCCACGACAGCCAGAGCTCCTACGAGCAGTACTTC.

This chain uses TRBV6-2 or TRBV6-3 with TRBJ1-5; unclear D gene. Germline V gives CDR1 MNHEY, CDR2 SVGEGT. V lost 0 bases and J lost 5, with 5 bases in between. The CDR3 spans 13 residues. The CDR3 nucleotides are TGTGCCAGCAGTTACTCGAGGTATCAGCCCCAGCATTTT. It yields the protein CASSYSRYQPQHF.

The J gene is TRBJ2-2, the V gene TRBV9, with 7 bases that match TRBD2. The J segment lost 5 bases and the V segment lost 0 bases, leaving 7 bases of the junction unmatched. CDR1 and CDR2 (germline): SGDLS, YYNGEE. CDR3 length: 16 amino acids. CDR3 DNA: TGTGCCAGCAGCGTAGGGGAGGGAGTTGAAACCGGGGAGCTGTTTTTT. It translates to CASSVGEGVETGELFF.

This clone appeared a few times. This chain connects TRBV7-2 to TRBJ2-1; 8 bases match TRBD2. Per germline, CDR1 SGHTA and CDR2 FQGNSA. Trimming at V came to 0 bases and at J to 8 bases, leaving 9 bases not matched to a gene. This CDR3 region has 16 residues. CDR3 sequence (DNA): TGTGCCAGCAGCTTAGCCCTCGCGGGGGGTAAGGATGAGCAGTTCTTC. It codes for CASSLALAGGKDEQFF.

The chain has TRBV9 and TRBJ1-3; no clear D gene. CDR3 length equals 14 residues. V dropped 0 bases and J dropped 0 bases, with 4 bases sitting between them. Per germline, CDR1 SGDLS and CDR2 YYNGEE. CDR3 in DNA: TGTGCCAGCAGCGTAGGCAGCTCTGGAAACACCATATATTTT. It codes for CASSVGSSGNTIYF.

V usage is TRBV18 and J usage is TRBJ2-6; possible D gene TRBD1, 6 bases. V lost 5 bases and J lost 0, with 11 bases in between. The germline gives CDR1 KGHSH, CDR2 LQKENI. The CDR3 extends over 16 amino acids. For the CDR3, the DNA is TGTGCCAGCTCAAGGACAGAGCGCTCTGGGGCCAACGTCCTGACTTTC. This gives the protein CASSRTERSGANVLTF.

The chain carries TRBV19 and TRBJ1-1, with 11 bases identical to TRBD1. With 6 bases clipped from V and 5 bases from J, the junction kept 8 bases outside the gene matches. Germline values: CDR1 LNHDA, CDR2 SQIVND (reference sequence). The CDR3 totals 15 residues. The CDR3 spells CASSPRTGGRTEAFF. The CDR3 coding sequence is TGTGCCAGTAGCCCAAGGACAGGGGGCCGGACTGAAGCTTTCTTT.

The chain couples TRBV21-1 to TRBJ2-2; TRBD1 is taken as the D call from the table, unchecked against the DNA. TRBV21-1 is termed a pseudogene. This CDR3 region has 18 residues. The CDR3 reads CASSSHNFGTANTGELFF. The DNA for the CDR3 is TGTGCCAGCAGCTCACATAATTTTGGGACAGCGAACACCGGGGAGCTGTTTTTT.

The chain is built from TRBV19 and TRBJ1-1, with 7 bases lining up with TRBD1. This CDR3 has 15 residues. The germline CDR1 and CDR2 sequences are LNHDA and SQIVND (reference sequence). J gave up 5 bases and V 3 bases, and 9 bases lay outside the gene matches. The CDR3 protein is CASSIGPGGPTEAFF. CDR3 sequence (DNA): TGTGCCAGTAGTATTGGCCCAGGGGGACCGACTGAAGCTTTCTTT. The full variable domain, rest sourced from reference TRBV19 and TRBJ1-1, is DGGITQSPKYLFRKEGQNVTLSCEQNLNHDAMYWYRQDPGQGLRLIYYSQIVNDFQKGDIAEGYSVSREKKESFPLTVTSAQKNPTAFYLCASSIGPGGPTEAFFGQGTRLTVV.

This chain connects TRBV5-1 to TRBJ2-1, with TRBD2 as a possible D gene (5 bases). V lost 4 bases and J lost 7, with 15 bases in between. Germline V gene data show CDR1 as SGHRS and CDR2 as YFSETQ. CDR3 length: 14 residues. CDR3: CASSVSFTGNEQFF. The CDR3 DNA reads as TGCGCCAGCAGCGTGAGTTTCACGGGGAATGAGCAGTTCTTC.

CDR3: CASSPYGSYNSPLHF. CDR3 coding DNA: TGTGCCAGCAGCCCCTACGGCTCCTATAATTCACCCCTCCACTTT. V usage is TRBV3-1 (or the pseudogene TRBV3-2) and J usage is TRBJ1-6; D remains ambiguous. The CDR3 is 15 residues long. CDR1 is LGHDT, CDR2 YNNKEL, per germline (reference sequence). Trimming removed 4 bases at V and 0 bases at J, with 7 bases between.

This sequence joins TRBV5-1 and TRBJ1-4, with D hard to call. Trimming shortened V by 1 base and J by 6 bases, and 10 bases separated the two germline ends. Per germline, CDR1 SGHRS and CDR2 YFSETQ. The CDR3 extends over 14 amino acids. The CDR3 loop is CASSLRESHEKLFF. The CDR3 DNA follows: TGCGCCAGCAGCTTGCGCGAATCTCATGAAAAACTGTTTTTT.

The rearrangement joins TRBV5-1 to TRBJ2-2, with TRBD1 matching over 10 bases. Per germline, CDR1 SGHRS and CDR2 YFSETQ. The CDR3 covers 15 residues. Losses at the gene ends were 0 bases for V and 6 bases for J; bases not matched to a gene: 2. The CDR3 region is CASSLAGQGPGELFF. CDR3 DNA: TGCGCCAGCAGCTTGGCGGGACAGGGGCCCGGGGAGCTGTTTTTT.

This chain joins TRBV10-3 and TRBJ2-2; D is unclear. Germline V CDR1 and CDR2: ENHRY, SYGVKD. V dropped 7 bases and J dropped 3 bases, with 15 bases sitting between them. This CDR3 has 15 residues. The CDR3 DNA reads as TGTGCCATCATTCAAGGAGAAAGAGACACCGGGGAGCTGTTTTTT. Translated: CAIIQGERDTGELFF.

The J gene is TRBJ1-4, the V gene TRBV6-1; maybe TRBD1 (5 bases). The V end was cut by 2 bases, the J end by 3 bases, with 13 bases between. Germline loops: CDR1 MNHNS, CDR2 SASEGT. This CDR3 has 16 amino acids. The chain's CDR3 is CASSETGTFANEKLFF. The CDR3 region has the DNA TGTGCCAGCAGTGAAACGGGGACTTTTGCTAATGAAAAACTGTTTTTT.

This clone has a handful of counts. V gene TRBV7-2 combines with J gene TRBJ2-5; a weak D match, TRBD1 (5 bases). Trimming removed 4 bases from V and 5 bases from J, with 17 bases in between. CDR1 is SGHTA and CDR2 is FQGNSA in the germline V gene. The CDR3 is made up of 15 amino acids. CDR3 DNA: TGTGCCAGCAGCTCCCGCAGGGTAGTGGGGGAGACCCAGTACTTC. It yields the protein CASSSRRVVGETQYF.

The CDR3 here is CASSLGTGSSGANVLTF. The CDR3 DNA is TGTGCCAGCAGCTTGGGGACAGGGAGCTCTGGGGCCAACGTCCTGACTTTC. The chain has TRBV5-8 and TRBJ2-6; 8 positions agree with TRBD1. J gave up 0 bases and V 0 bases, and 2 bases lay outside the gene matches. Germline V CDR1 and CDR2: SGHTS, YDEGEE. The length of the CDR3 is 17 residues. The full variable domain, rest sourced from reference TRBV5-8 and TRBJ2-6, is EAGVTQSPTHLIKTRGQQATLRCSPISGHTSVYWYQQALGLGLQFLLWYDEGEERNRGNFPPRFSGRQFPNYSSELNVNALELEDSALYLCASSLGTGSSGANVLTFGAGSRLTVL.

The chain carries TRBV2 and TRBJ2-4, with 8 nucleotides matching TRBD2. Germline V gives CDR1 SNHLY, CDR2 FYNNEI. Trimming cost V 3 bases and J 1 base; bases outside gene matches: 5. There are 16 residues in the CDR3. CDR3 region: CASSDLGRVAKNIQYF. The CDR3 nucleotides read TGTGCCAGCAGTGACCTCGGGAGGGTCGCCAAAAACATTCAGTACTTC.

CDR3 in amino acids: CAISPSSGAETQYF. CDR3 coding DNA: TGTGCCATCAGTCCTTCTTCAGGGGCGGAGACCCAGTACTTC. The chain combines TRBV10-3 with TRBJ2-5; D might be TRBD1 (6 bases). This CDR3 region has 14 residues. Germline CDR1 reads ENHRY; CDR2 reads SYGVKD. Trimming cost V 5 bases and J 5 bases, with 15 bases left between them.

The V call is TRBV5-1, the J call TRBJ2-7, with 7 positions matching TRBD1. V lost 4 bases, J lost 1 base, and 5 bases stayed unmatched. Germline-derived CDR1 and CDR2 are SGHRS and YFSETQ. The CDR3 totals 14 residues. The CDR3 loop is CASSRDRASYEQYF. The CDR3 DNA reads TGCGCCAGCAGCCGCGACAGGGCTTCCTACGAGCAGTACTTC.

The chain couples TRBV11-2 to TRBJ2-7, with D perhaps TRBD2 (6 bases). Germline assignment: CDR1 SGHAT and CDR2 FQNNGV. The CDR3 consists of 14 residues. V was shortened by 5 bases and J by 5 bases, with 16 bases between the two germline ends. CDR3 in amino acids: CASSPRDFPNEQYF. CDR3 coding DNA: TGTGCCAGCAGCCCCCGGGACTTCCCCAACGAGCAGTACTTC.